Listed here are 20 T cell receptor beta chains from one sample, sequenced in a study. TCRdb fed the RT-PCR reads into MiXCR, producing one record per CDR3 protein. Of around 700,000 distinct CDR3 sequences detected, over 12% appear once; the ten largest clones hold around 3.3%. Sequenced: memory CD4+ T cells from blood. These receptors all stem from a female donor in good health, serving as a healthy control.

The chain combines TRBV5-8 with TRBJ1-5, with 9 positions matching TRBD1. V was pared by 4 bases and J by 2 bases, with 7 bases of the junction left unmatched. The CDR3 contains 16 residues. In germline, CDR1 is SGHTS, CDR2 YDEGEE. The CDR3 region has the DNA TGTGCCAGCAGCCTGGACAGGGGTTATGGCAATCAGCCCCAGCATTTT. This encodes CASSLDRGYGNQPQHF.

This clonotype has more than one count but fewer than ten. This chain links TRBV11-2 with TRBJ2-7; 10 nucleotides agree with TRBD2. The CDR3 totals 14 residues. Trimming cost V 0 bases and J 6 bases; bases outside gene matches: 2. The V gene's germline CDR1 is SGHAT and CDR2 FQNNGV. CDR3 residues: CASSLEAGGIEQYF. The CDR3 coding sequence is TGTGCCAGCAGCTTAGAAGCGGGAGGGATCGAGCAGTACTTC.

Comment on this clonotype: The CDR3 does not end in the conserved phenylalanine or tryptophan, so this is likely a read error. Because the CDR3's place on the DNA is in doubt, the DNA is left out and the CDR3 is given as listed by TCRdb. The V and J genes are TRBV5-1 and TRBJ2-5. The length of the CDR3 is 8 amino acids, counting both ends. Per germline, CDR1 SGHRS and CDR2 YFSETQ. CDR3 sequence: CASSVQTL.

The gene calls are TRBV18 and TRBJ1-5; D possibly corresponds to TRBD1 (5 bases). This CDR3 comprises 13 residues. Trimming took off 5 bases at V and 6 bases at J, with 11 bases between the two ends. CDR1 is KGHSH, CDR2 LQKENI, per germline. The CDR3 is CASSITGVQPQHF. CDR3 nucleotides: TGTGCCAGCTCAATTACGGGGGTTCAGCCCCAGCATTTT.

The genes are TRBV19 and TRBJ2-1; D is perhaps TRBD1 (5 bases). This CDR3 is 15 amino acids long. V was pared by 7 bases and J by 7 bases, with 20 bases between. CDR1 is LNHDA and CDR2 is SQIVND in the germline V gene (reference sequence). CDR3 nucleotides: TGTGCCAGTATTCCGGCAGGGTCAGGCAGTAATGAGCAGTTCTTC. It codes for CASIPAGSGSNEQFF. The full variable domain, with the rest looked up from reference TRBV19 and TRBJ2-1, is DGGITQSPKYLFRKEGQNVTLSCEQNLNHDAMYWYRQDPGQGLRLIYYSQIVNDFQKGDIAEGYSVSREKKESFPLTVTSAQKNPTAFYLCASIPAGSGSNEQFFGPGTRLTVL.

The chain employs TRBV20-1 and TRBJ2-5; the D gene is possibly TRBD1 (6 bases). This CDR3 region has 13 residues. In germline, CDR1 is DFQATT, CDR2 SNEGSKA (reference sequence). With 3 bases removed from V and 0 bases from J, the gap between germline ends came to 8 bases. Here the CDR3 DNA reads TGCAGTGCTAGCAGGGACAACCAAGAGACCCAGTACTTC. Protein sequence: CSASRDNQETQYF.

This clonotype was observed at least ten times. This sequence joins TRBV20-1 and TRBJ2-4; D is possibly TRBD1 or TRBD2 (5 bases each). The CDR3 is made up of 14 amino acids. The germline V and J ends were trimmed by 4 bases and 6 bases, with 16 bases remaining between them. CDR1 is DFQATT and CDR2 is SNEGSKA in the germline V gene (reference sequence). The CDR3 protein is CSAKRGSLRNIQYF. CDR3 DNA sequence: TGCAGTGCTAAGAGGGGATCCTTGAGAAACATTCAGTACTTC.

The J gene is TRBJ1-3, the V gene TRBV12-3 or TRBV12-4; maybe TRBD1 (5 bases). Trimming removed 6 bases at V and 0 bases at J, with 12 bases between. This CDR3 spans 15 amino acids. The chain's CDR3 is CASSEHGHSGNTIYF. DNA for the CDR3: TGTGCCAGCAGCGAGCACGGACACTCTGGAAACACCATATATTTT.

This clonotype was picked up a small number of times. The chain combines TRBV28 with TRBJ1-3; 10 bases fit TRBD1. The CDR3 covers 14 residues. The ends lost 7 bases at V and 6 bases at J; junction bases unmatched: 6. Germline-derived CDR1 and CDR2 are MDHEN and SYDVKM. CDR3 protein: CASISGQGTNTIYF. The CDR3 DNA sequence: TGTGCCAGCATCTCGGGACAGGGGACAAACACCATATATTTT.

The chain uses TRBV5-1 and TRBJ2-7; D unresolved. CDR1 is SGHRS and CDR2 is YFSETQ in the germline V gene. V dropped 2 bases and J dropped 1 base, with 13 bases sitting between them. The CDR3 is 15 amino acids. The CDR3 here is CASSFGSTDSYEQYF. Here the CDR3 DNA reads TGCGCCAGCAGCTTTGGGTCCACGGATTCCTACGAGCAGTACTTC. The full variable domain, its missing parts supplied by reference TRBV5-1 and TRBJ2-7, is KAGVTQTPRYLIKTRGQQVTLSCSPISGHRSVSWYQQTPGQGLQFLFEYFSETQRNKGNFPGRFSGRQFSNSRSEMNVSTLELGDSALYLCASSFGSTDSYEQYFGPGTRLTVT.

In its sample, this clonotype was seen many times. The chain uses TRBV29-1 and TRBJ2-7; a weak D match, TRBD1 (5 bases). Germline V lookup: CDR1 SQVTM, CDR2 ANQGSEA. The CDR3 has 12 amino acids. V lost 6 bases to trimming and J lost 1 base, with 10 bases between them. CDR3 loop: CSVGHRSYEQYF. CDR3 bases: TGCAGCGTCGGACACCGTTCCTACGAGCAGTACTTC.

This clonotype was detected ten times or more. This chain uses TRBV12-3 or TRBV12-4 with TRBJ2-7; 7 nucleotides agree with TRBD1. This CDR3 has 15 residues. J was trimmed by 5 bases and V by 5 bases; bases with no gene match: 12. DNA of the CDR3: TGTGCCAGCAGTCACCTCGACAGGGCAAAGAACGAGCAGTACTTC. Protein sequence: CASSHLDRAKNEQYF.

This clonotype was recorded a few times. This chain links TRBV20-1 with TRBJ2-1, with unresolved D. Looked up from germline, CDR1 is DFQATT and CDR2 is SNEGSKA (reference sequence). V was clipped by 3 bases and J by 7 bases, with 13 bases between them. The CDR3 is 13 amino acids. In DNA, the CDR3 is TGCAGTGCTAGCGGCCTCACGTTGAATGAGCAGTTCTTC. Translating it yields CSASGLTLNEQFF.

At least ten counts were recorded for this clonotype. V and J are TRBV4-1 and TRBJ2-7; TRBD2 matches 13 bases. Germline V lookup: CDR1 MGHRA, CDR2 YSYEKL. The CDR3 spans 16 residues. V lost 1 base, J lost 5 bases, and 5 bases stayed unmatched. CDR3 protein: CASSQARTSGSHEQYF. The CDR3 DNA sequence: TGCGCCAGCAGCCAAGCGCGGACTAGCGGGAGTCACGAGCAGTACTTC.

A few counts support this clonotype. The chain combines TRBV28 with TRBJ1-4, with D hard to call. The CDR3 is made up of 15 amino acids. V was clipped by 2 bases and J by 7 bases, with 14 bases between them. The germline CDR1 and CDR2 sequences are MDHEN and SYDVKM. The CDR3 DNA reads as TGTGCCAGCAGTTTAATCAGCCCGGGAGGTGAAAAACTGTTTTTT. This encodes CASSLISPGGEKLFF.

This rearrangement joins TRBV4-3 to TRBJ2-3; the match to TRBD2 covers 11 bases. Per germline, CDR1 LGHNA and CDR2 YSLEER. The CDR3 totals 21 residues. V shed 4 bases and J 0 bases; nucleotides not matched to a gene: 18. The CDR3 here is CASSPLLSGTSGVDSTDTQYF. In DNA form, the CDR3 reads TGCGCCAGCAGCCCCCTCCTATCCGGGACTAGCGGCGTCGATAGCACAGATACGCAGTATTTT.

This clonotype was seen ten or more times. J is TRBJ1-6 and V is TRBV20-1, with D possibly TRBD1 on 5 matching bases. This CDR3 spans 14 amino acids. The germline V gene encodes CDR1 DFQATT and CDR2 SNEGSKA (reference sequence). The V and J ends lost 5 bases and 7 bases respectively, with 15 bases between them. CDR3 region: CSAPVAGNNSPLHF. The CDR3, as DNA: TGCAGTGCTCCTGTGGCAGGGAACAATTCACCCCTCCACTTT.

Only a few counts were recorded for this clonotype. J is TRBJ2-7 and V is TRBV6-4; no clear D. The CDR3 has 15 residues. Germline values: CDR1 MRHNA, CDR2 SNTAGT. The V gene lost 0 bases and the J gene lost 4 bases, with 13 bases spanning the gap. The CDR3 here is CASSDSRIFAYEQYF. The DNA of the CDR3 is TGTGCCAGCAGTGACTCAAGGATCTTTGCTTACGAGCAGTACTTC.

The chain recombines TRBV5-1 with TRBJ2-1; D remains ambiguous. V was cut by 4 bases and J by 0 bases, with 14 bases left in between. Per germline, CDR1 SGHRS and CDR2 YFSETQ. The CDR3 loop spans 16 amino acids. The DNA of the CDR3 is TGCGCCAGCAGCCTTGACTCTTCTGGCTCCTACAATGAGCAGTTCTTC. Protein: CASSLDSSGSYNEQFF.

This clonotype showed up just a few times. The J gene is TRBJ2-2, the V gene TRBV21-1; TRBD1 is the table's D call and was not checked against the DNA. TRBV21-1 is reported as a pseudogene. This CDR3 region has 15 residues. The CDR3 DNA sequence: TGTGCCATTGGGGACGGTCTAAGAAGGACCGGGGAGCTGTTTTTT. Protein product: CAIGDGLRRTGELFF.